This TCR beta chain originates from a study of cytomegalovirus exposure and HLA in healthy donors. On this clone: Its antigen is currently unknown.

Primers included in the PCR were 60 Vbeta and 13 Jbeta primers. Only in-frame clones appear in the TCRdb table, and some are missing; sequencing was by immunoSEQ multiplex PCR. This table holds tens of thousands of clones, approximately 84% found once. Study results and limitations: The listing of roughly 160 TCR beta chains classed them as cytomegalovirus-associated. CMV serostatus alone was available as immune exposure information. The majority of CMV-associated TCR beta chains were reported as apparently HLA-restricted in a later analysis. Follow-up analysis later connected one missense variant in DCLRE1C with trimming of TCR beta V- and J-genes.

V was pared by 0 bases and J by 1 base, with 10 bases between. Germline CDR1 is MGHRA and CDR2 is YSYEKL. The CDR3 runs 15 residues. This clonotype was sampled from a man aged 45-65 years in good health and CMV-seronegative. Sample: PBMCs. The rearrangement links TRBV4-1 to TRBJ2-7, with D tentatively TRBD2 (7 bases). Here the CDR3 DNA reads TGCGCCAGCAGCCAAGAGGAGGGGGGGTCCTACGAGCAGTACTTC. Amino acid sequence: CASSQEEGGSYEQYF.